Following are 11 T cell receptor beta chains from one sample sequenced in a study of cytomegalovirus exposure and HLA in healthy donors. In the PCR, 60 Vbeta and 13 Jbeta primers were used. The assay was immunoSEQ multiplex PCR, and TCRdb's table has in-frame clones only and misses some. The sample contains approximately 180,000 clones, roughly 85% of which appear only once. Sequenced input: PBMCs. These receptors were taken from a woman aged 18 to 35 in good health and CMV-seronegative.

The chain links TRBV25-1 to TRBJ2-5; tentative D call: TRBD2 (6 bases). This CDR3 spans 14 amino acids. Trimming cost V 2 bases and J 0 bases, with 7 bases left between them. CDR1 is MGHDK, CDR2 SYGVNS, per germline. The CDR3 sequence is CASSETGDQETQYF. The DNA of the CDR3 is TGTGCCAGCAGTGAAACGGGGGACCAAGAGACCCAGTACTTC.

This clone has just one count. CDR3 in DNA: TGTGCCAGCAGCTTAGATCCGGGGAGTGGAAACACCATATATTTT. Translation: CASSLDPGSGNTIYF. The V call is TRBV11-2, the J call TRBJ1-3; the D is unclear. The CDR3 has 15 residues. Germline V gene data show CDR1 as SGHAT and CDR2 as FQNNGV. V dropped 0 bases and J dropped 3 bases, with 9 bases sitting between them.

The chain couples TRBV27 to TRBJ2-2, with D possibly matching TRBD2 (5 bases). The germline V and J ends were trimmed by 5 bases and 0 bases, with 10 bases remaining between them. This CDR3 spans 15 amino acids. Germline V gives CDR1 MNHEY, CDR2 SMNVEV (reference sequence). The CDR3 protein is CASSLASPNTGELFF. The CDR3 coding sequence is TGTGCCAGCAGTCTAGCCTCCCCGAACACCGGGGAGCTGTTTTTT.

V and J are TRBV2 and TRBJ1-1, with 7 bases identical to TRBD1. The V segment lost 8 bases and the J segment 0 bases; nucleotides outside the gene matches: 12. Germline CDR1 SNHLY, CDR2 FYNNEI. This CDR3 contains 16 residues. The CDR3: CASDGAQGVMNTEAFF. CDR3 DNA sequence: TGTGCCAGCGATGGGGCCCAGGGGGTGATGAACACTGAAGCTTTCTTT.

CDR3 region: CASSLARGEAFF. In nucleotides, the CDR3 is TGTGCCAGCAGCTTGGCCAGGGGAGAAGCTTTCTTT. The chain is built from TRBV11-2 and TRBJ1-1, with a weak D call TRBD1 (6 bases). This CDR3 comprises 12 residues. From germline, CDR1 is SGHAT and CDR2 FQNNGV. V was trimmed by 3 bases and J by 8 bases, leaving 10 bases between them.

The DNA for the CDR3 is TGCGCCAGCAGCCATCAACAGGGCCTCACTGAAGCTTTCTTT. This translates into CASSHQQGLTEAFF. V usage is TRBV4-3 and J usage is TRBJ1-1; D possibly corresponds to TRBD1 (6 bases). Germline-derived CDR1 and CDR2 are LGHNA and YSLEER. The CDR3 runs to 14 residues. V lost 3 bases, J lost 4 bases, and 12 bases lay in between.

The CDR3 coding sequence is TGTGCCAGCAGCCAGGGGTCCGACGGAGCCTACGAGCAGTACGTC. Protein sequence: CASSQGSDGAYEQYV. This chain joins TRBV7-9 and TRBJ2-7; tentative D call: TRBD1 (6 bases). In germline, CDR1 is SEHNR, CDR2 FQNEAQ (reference sequence). Trimming pared 5 bases from V and 2 bases from J, leaving 16 bases between. The CDR3 is 15 amino acids.

The V and J genes are TRBV11-2 and TRBJ2-7; D not certain. CDR3 length equals 16 residues. CDR1 is SGHAT and CDR2 is FQNNGV in the germline V gene. V was clipped by 0 bases and J by 4 bases, with 16 bases between them. CDR3: CASSLDRSISGYEQYF. The CDR3 DNA is TGTGCCAGCAGCTTAGATCGTTCGATTAGTGGTTACGAGCAGTACTTC.

The chain combines TRBV6-5 with TRBJ2-6, with D tentatively TRBD1 (5 bases). Germline CDR1 and CDR2: MNHEY and SVGAGI. The CDR3 spans 16 residues. V lost 3 bases and J 2 bases, leaving 11 bases between the germline ends. In DNA, the CDR3 is TGTGCCAGCAGTTATGGGTCCAGGGCTGGGGCCAACGTCCTGACTTTC. Translating gives CASSYGSRAGANVLTF.

The genes are TRBV15 and TRBJ2-3; D possibly corresponds to TRBD1 (5 bases). The germline gives CDR1 LNHNV, CDR2 YYDKDF (reference sequence). The CDR3 has 14 amino acids. V lost 2 bases and J 0 bases, leaving 6 bases between the germline ends. DNA for the CDR3: TGTGCCACCAGCAGATACAGGAGCACAGATACGCAGTATTTT. Translation gives CATSRYRSTDTQYF. Based on the CDR3 plus reference TRBV15 and TRBJ2-3, the full variable domain is DAMVIQNPRYQVTQFGKPVTLSCSQTLNHNVMYWYQQKSSQAPKLLFHYYDKDFNNEADTPDNFQSRRPNTSFCFLDIRSPGLGDTAMYLCATSRYRSTDTQYFGPGTRLTVL.

The genes are TRBV5-4 and TRBJ1-1; 9 bases match TRBD1. J was trimmed by 1 base and V by 4 bases; bases with no gene match: 14. CDR3 length equals 18 residues. CDR1 and CDR2 from the germline V gene are SGHNT and YYREEE (reference sequence). The CDR3 loop is CASSPTGTGRNGNTEAFF. CDR3 sequence (DNA): TGTGCCAGCAGCCCGACCGGGACAGGGAGGAATGGGAACACTGAAGCTTTCTTT.